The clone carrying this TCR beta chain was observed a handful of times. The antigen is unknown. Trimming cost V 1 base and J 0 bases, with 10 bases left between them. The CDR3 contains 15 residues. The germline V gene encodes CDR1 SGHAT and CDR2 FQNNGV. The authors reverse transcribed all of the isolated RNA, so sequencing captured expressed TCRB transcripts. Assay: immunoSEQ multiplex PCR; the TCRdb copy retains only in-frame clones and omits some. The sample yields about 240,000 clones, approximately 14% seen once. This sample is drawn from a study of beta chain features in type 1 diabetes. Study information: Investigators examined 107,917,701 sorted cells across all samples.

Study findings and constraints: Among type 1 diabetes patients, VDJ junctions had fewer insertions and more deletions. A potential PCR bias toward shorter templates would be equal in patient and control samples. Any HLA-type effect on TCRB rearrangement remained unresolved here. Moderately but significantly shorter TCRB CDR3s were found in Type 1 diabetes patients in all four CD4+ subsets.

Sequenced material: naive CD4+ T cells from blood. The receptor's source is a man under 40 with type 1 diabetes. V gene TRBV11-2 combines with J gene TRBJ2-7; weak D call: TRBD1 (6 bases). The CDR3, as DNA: TGTGCCAGCAGCTTAGCGGGACAAAACTCCTACGAGCAGTACTTC. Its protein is CASSLAGQNSYEQYF.